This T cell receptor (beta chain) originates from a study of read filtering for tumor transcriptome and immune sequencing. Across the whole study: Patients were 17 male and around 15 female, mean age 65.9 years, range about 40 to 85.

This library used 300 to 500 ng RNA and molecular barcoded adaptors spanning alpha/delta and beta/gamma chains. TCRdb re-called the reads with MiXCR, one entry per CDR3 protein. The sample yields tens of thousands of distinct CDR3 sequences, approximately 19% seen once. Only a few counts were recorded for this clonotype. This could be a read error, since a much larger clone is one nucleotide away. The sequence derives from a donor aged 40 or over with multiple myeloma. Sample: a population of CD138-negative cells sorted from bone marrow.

This chain's CDR3 is CASSLVPRKGYGYTF. CDR3 DNA: TGTGCCAGCAGCTTGGTTCCGAGGAAGGGCTATGGCTACACCTTC. The J gene is TRBJ1-2, the V gene TRBV5-5; the D is unclear. In germline, CDR1 is SGHKS, CDR2 YYEKEE (reference sequence). Trimming shortened V by 0 bases and J by 4 bases, and 13 bases separated the two germline ends. The CDR3 has 15 residues.